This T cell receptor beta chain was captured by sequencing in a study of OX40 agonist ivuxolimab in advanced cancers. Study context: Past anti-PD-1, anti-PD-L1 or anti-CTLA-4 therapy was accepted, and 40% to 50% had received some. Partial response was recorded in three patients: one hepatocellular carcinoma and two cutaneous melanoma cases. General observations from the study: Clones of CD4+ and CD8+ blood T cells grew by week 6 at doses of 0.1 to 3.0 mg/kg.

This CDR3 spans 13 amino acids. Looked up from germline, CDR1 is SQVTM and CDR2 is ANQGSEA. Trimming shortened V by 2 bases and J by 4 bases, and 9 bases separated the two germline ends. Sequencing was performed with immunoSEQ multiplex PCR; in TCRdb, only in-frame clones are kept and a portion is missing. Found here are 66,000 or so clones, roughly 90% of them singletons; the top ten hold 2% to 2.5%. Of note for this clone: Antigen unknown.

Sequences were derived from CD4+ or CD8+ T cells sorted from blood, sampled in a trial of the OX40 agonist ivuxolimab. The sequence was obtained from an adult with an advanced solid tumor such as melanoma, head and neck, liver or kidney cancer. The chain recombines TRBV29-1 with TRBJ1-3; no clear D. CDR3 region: CSVELHGGNTIYF. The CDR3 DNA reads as TGCAGCGTTGAATTGCACGGGGGAAACACCATATATTTT.